These 2 T cell receptor beta chains were all obtained from the same sample, sequenced in a study of T-cell memory formation after mild COVID-19. TCRdb re-called the 5' RACE reads through MiXCR, storing one row per CDR3 protein. The data contain hundreds of thousands of distinct CDR3 sequences, 25% to 30% of them seen just once; the ten biggest clones take up roughly 12%. The sequenced material came from PBMCs or a T cell subset sorted from them (not recorded which). These receptors all stem from an adult woman who had mild COVID-19 (a few samples of this study predate the infection). Cell type and time point are not known.

This clonotype was seen only a few times. The chain combines TRBV25-1 with TRBJ2-1, with 7 bases identical to TRBD2. V gave up 5 bases and J gave up 6 bases; unmatched junction bases: 7. The CDR3 sequence is 14 residues long. Germline V gene data show CDR1 as MGHDK and CDR2 as SYGVNS. Written as DNA, the CDR3 is TGTGCCAGCAGTCCTCCAGCTAGCGGCAATGAGCAGTTCTTC. Protein: CASSPPASGNEQFF.

The CDR3 nucleotides are TGTGCCAGCAGTTACCCGAATACGTACCAAGAGACCCAGTACTTC. Its translation is CASSYPNTYQETQYF. This chain uses TRBV6-2 or TRBV6-3 with TRBJ2-5, with D unclear. Germline CDR1 MNHEY, CDR2 SVGEGT. The CDR3 totals 15 residues. Deletions cut 2 bases from V and 0 bases from J, with 10 bases between.